These 18 T cell receptor beta chains were sequenced from one sample in a study of cytomegalovirus exposure and HLA in healthy donors. Sequencing was performed with immunoSEQ multiplex PCR; in TCRdb, only in-frame clones are kept and a portion is missing. The sample has 150,000 to 200,000 clones; around 92% are singletons. Sequenced: PBMCs. The receptor set was obtained from a young woman in good health and CMV-seropositive.

The J gene is TRBJ2-7, the V gene TRBV6-5; possible D gene TRBD2, 6 bases. V was clipped by 1 base and J by 5 bases, with 12 bases between them. The germline gives CDR1 MNHEY, CDR2 SVGAGI. This CDR3 comprises 14 residues. CDR3 amino acids: CASSYLVGGDEQYF. DNA for the CDR3: TGTGCCAGCAGTTACTTAGTCGGAGGGGACGAGCAGTACTTC.

V is TRBV27 and J is TRBJ2-1; D gene ambiguous. The germline V gene has CDR1 MNHEY and CDR2 SMNVEV (reference sequence). The CDR3 covers 14 residues. Trimming removed 6 bases at V and 2 bases at J, with 11 bases between. CDR3 in amino acids: CASSPGLAYNEQFF. Here the CDR3 DNA reads TGTGCCAGCAGCCCCGGCCTAGCCTACAATGAGCAGTTCTTC.

This clone was seen only once. The V and J genes are TRBV7-9 and TRBJ2-7; D may be TRBD2 (6 bases). Per germline, CDR1 SEHNR and CDR2 FQNEAQ (reference sequence). V was clipped by 3 bases and J by 6 bases, with 12 bases between them. CDR3 length: 13 residues. The CDR3 DNA sequence: TGTGCCAGCAGCTTCGTGGGACTGCGCGAGCAGTACTTC. Its protein is CASSFVGLREQYF.

V gene TRBV25-1 combines with J gene TRBJ2-1, with a possible D match to TRBD2 (6 bases). The CDR3 loop spans 14 amino acids. Germline V gene data show CDR1 as MGHDK and CDR2 as SYGVNS. V lost 3 bases, J lost 6 bases, and 12 bases lay in between. The CDR3 region has the DNA TGTGCCAGCAGTGACTGGGGGGACCGCAATGAGCAGTTCTTC. Translating it yields CASSDWGDRNEQFF.

J is TRBJ2-7 and V is TRBV6-1; D unclear. Germline V lookup: CDR1 MNHNS, CDR2 SASEGT. V shed 7 bases and J shed 7 bases, with 8 bases lying between them. The CDR3 totals 10 residues. The CDR3 DNA follows: TGTGCCAGCAATTACAGAGAGCAGTACTTC. Translating gives CASNYREQYF.

The CDR3 here is CASSSPYGAGSSYEQYF. CDR3 DNA: TGTGCCAGCAGTTCGCCGTACGGAGCGGGGAGCTCCTACGAGCAGTACTTC. The rearrangement uses TRBV27 and TRBJ2-7; 7 nucleotides agree with TRBD2. This CDR3 has 17 residues. J gave up 0 bases and V 4 bases, and 12 bases lay outside the gene matches. Germline-derived CDR1 and CDR2 are MNHEY and SMNVEV (reference sequence).

V gene TRBV30 combines with J gene TRBJ2-3; TRBD2 matches at 7 bases. The V gene end was trimmed by 0 bases and the J gene end by 5 bases; junction bases not matched to a gene: 8. The length of the CDR3 is 15 residues. CDR1 is GTSNPN and CDR2 is SVGIG in the germline V gene (reference sequence). CDR3 sequence (DNA): TGTGCCTGGAGTGTACTTGCGGGAGTAGGAGATACGCAGTATTTT. Translating it yields CAWSVLAGVGDTQYF.

The rearrangement uses TRBV4-1 and TRBJ2-3; the match to TRBD2 covers 10 bases. J lost 6 bases, V lost 4 bases, and 16 bases had no gene match. CDR3 length: 18 residues. CDR1 MGHRA and CDR2 YSYEKL come from the germline V gene. The CDR3 DNA reads as TGCGCCAGCAGCCCCATTGCGCCCAGCGGGAGGGCCGGGGATACGCAGTATTTT. As protein: CASSPIAPSGRAGDTQYF.

This clone was seen once. The chain couples TRBV6-5 to TRBJ1-1; D unresolved. Trimming stripped 8 bases from V and 3 bases from J, with 16 bases between. The CDR3 totals 14 residues. Germline loops: CDR1 MNHEY, CDR2 SVGAGI. CDR3 DNA: TGTGCCAGCTCCCAGGTTTCGGGAGACACTGAAGCTTTCTTT. Translating it yields CASSQVSGDTEAFF.

The chain couples TRBV5-1 to TRBJ2-3, with D perhaps matching TRBD2 (6 bases). This CDR3 comprises 12 residues. Germline-derived CDR1 and CDR2 are SGHRS and YFSETQ. V was pared by 7 bases and J by 1 base, with 7 bases between. CDR3 bases: TGCGCCAGCTGGGGGGGCACAGATACGCAGTATTTT. Protein: CASWGGTDTQYF.

This clone was recorded once. This chain uses TRBV5-1 with TRBJ2-2; TRBD2 matches at 11 bases. Losses at the gene ends were 3 bases for V and 3 bases for J; bases not matched to a gene: 4. This CDR3 is built from 16 residues. CDR1 and CDR2 from the germline V gene are SGHRS and YFSETQ. The CDR3 nucleotides read TGCGCCAGCAGCTCACTAGCGGGAGATTACACCGGGGAGCTGTTTTTT. Residues: CASSSLAGDYTGELFF.

The rearrangement links TRBV15 to TRBJ1-1; 7 bases are shared with TRBD1. V trimming: 7 bases; J trimming: 4 bases; junction bases outside the gene matches: 6. There are 13 residues in the CDR3. The germline V gene encodes CDR1 LNHNV and CDR2 YYDKDF (reference sequence). The CDR3, as DNA: TGTGCCACCAAGTCGGACAGGTTCACTGAAGCTTTCTTT. As protein: CATKSDRFTEAFF.

The V and J genes are TRBV28 and TRBJ2-1, with 12 bases identical to TRBD2. Trimming took 5 bases from V and 10 from J; bases not matched to a gene: 12. The germline V gene encodes CDR1 MDHEN and CDR2 SYDVKM. The CDR3 runs 16 residues. The CDR3 loop reads CASSRSRLAGAREQFF. The CDR3 nucleotides are TGTGCCAGCAGTCGCTCCCGACTAGCGGGAGCGAGGGAGCAGTTCTTC.

This chain connects TRBV6-6 to TRBJ2-7; 7 bases match TRBD2. V was pared by 9 bases and J by 5 bases, with 10 bases of the junction left unmatched. Germline values: CDR1 MNHNY, CDR2 SVGAGI (reference sequence). The CDR3 extends over 13 amino acids. CDR3 amino acids: CASERDYKNEQYF. DNA of the CDR3: TGTGCCAGTGAACGGGACTACAAAAACGAGCAGTACTTC.

The V gene is TRBV28, the J gene TRBJ2-7; 8 nucleotides match TRBD2. The CDR3 is 12 residues long. Germline values: CDR1 MDHEN, CDR2 SYDVKM. Trimming removed 10 bases from V and 2 bases from J; junction bases left unmatched: 4. CDR3 coding DNA: TGTGCCACCTCCGGGGGGGCCTACGAGCAGTACTTC. This gives the protein CATSGGAYEQYF.

This chain links TRBV28 with TRBJ1-1, with a possible D match to TRBD1 (6 bases). Germline lookup yields CDR1 MDHEN and CDR2 SYDVKM. The CDR3 is made up of 14 amino acids. V gave up 7 bases and J gave up 1 base, with 13 bases separating them. In DNA, the CDR3 is TGTGCCAGCAAGGGGGGGACGGGGAACACTGAAGCTTTCTTT. Protein sequence: CASKGGTGNTEAFF.

V usage is TRBV19 and J usage is TRBJ2-5; weak D call: TRBD2 (5 bases). Germline V gene lookup returns CDR1 LNHDA and CDR2 SQIVND (reference sequence). The CDR3 covers 12 residues. V shed 6 bases and J shed 4 bases, with 9 bases lying between them. CDR3 sequence (DNA): TGTGCCAGTAGCGGGAATCGAGAGACCCAGTACTTC. Residues: CASSGNRETQYF.

V gene TRBV27 combines with J gene TRBJ1-3; D is unclear. There are 14 residues in the CDR3. From germline, CDR1 is MNHEY and CDR2 SMNVEV (reference sequence). Trimming cost V 2 bases and J 3 bases, with 8 bases left between them. As DNA, the CDR3 is TGTGCCAGCAGTTTAACACCATTTGGAAACACCATATATTTT. Translation gives CASSLTPFGNTIYF.